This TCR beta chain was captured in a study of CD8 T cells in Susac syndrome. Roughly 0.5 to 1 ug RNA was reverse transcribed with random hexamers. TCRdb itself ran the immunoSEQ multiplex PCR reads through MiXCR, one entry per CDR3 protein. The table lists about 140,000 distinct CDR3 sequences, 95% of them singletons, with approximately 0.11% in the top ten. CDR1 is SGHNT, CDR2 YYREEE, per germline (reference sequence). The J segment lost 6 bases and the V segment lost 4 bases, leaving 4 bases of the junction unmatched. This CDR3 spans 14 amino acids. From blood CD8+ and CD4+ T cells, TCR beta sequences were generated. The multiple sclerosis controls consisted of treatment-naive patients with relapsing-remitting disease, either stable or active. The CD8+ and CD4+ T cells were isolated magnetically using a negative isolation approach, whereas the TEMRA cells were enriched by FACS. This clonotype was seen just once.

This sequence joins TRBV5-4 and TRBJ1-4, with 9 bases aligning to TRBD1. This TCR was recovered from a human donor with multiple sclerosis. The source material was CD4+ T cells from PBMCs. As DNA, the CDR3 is TGTGCCAGCAGCCGGACAGGGGCTGATGAAAAACTGTTTTTT. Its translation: CASSRTGADEKLFF.